The source of this TCR beta chain is a study of blood T cell repertoires in COVID-19. About the research overall: Samples representing acute and convalescent COVID-19 were sourced from the United States, Italy and Spain. Sources were T cells, B-cell-depleted T cells, or PBMCs; the material itself was cDNA or gDNA.

Participants reported their clinical history, and cohort assignment relied on those reports. Two consecutive negative NP/OP PCR tests, clearance, or resolved symptoms defined Cohort 3 recovery. Here immunoSEQ multiplex PCR was the method, and the copy in TCRdb shows in-frame clones only, minus some. This table holds about 170,000 clones, around 89% found once. Germline CDR1 reads MNHEY; CDR2 reads SMNVEV (reference sequence). CDR3 length: 14 residues. The V end lost 2 bases, the J end lost 0 bases, and 5 bases lay between the germline ends. The rearrangement joins TRBV27 to TRBJ1-5; D gene ambiguous. The sequence was obtained from a woman younger than 35 who had recovered from COVID-19. Sequenced input: PBMCs or T cells enriched from blood (not recorded which). The CDR3 reads CASSLRLSNQPQHF. DNA of the CDR3: TGTGCCAGCAGTTTACGACTTAGCAATCAGCCCCAGCATTTT.